Following are 5 T cell receptor beta chains from one sample sequenced in a study of blood T cell repertoires in COVID-19. Clones were read by immunoSEQ multiplex PCR, and TCRdb kept only the in-frame ones, dropping some. The sample shows a few hundred thousand clones, approximately 85% of them seen only once. The specimen sequenced was PBMCs or T cells enriched from blood (not recorded which). The receptors stem from a man younger than 45 who had recovered from COVID-19.

This clone occurred many times. The V and J genes are TRBV6-2 or TRBV6-3 and TRBJ2-5; tentatively, D is TRBD1 (5 bases). Trimming cost V 6 bases and J 3 bases, with 8 bases left between them. In germline, CDR1 is MNHEY, CDR2 SVGEGT. This CDR3 region has 12 residues. CDR3: CASSPTEETQYF. The CDR3 nucleotides are TGTGCCAGCAGCCCGACAGAAGAGACCCAGTACTTC.

The chain is built from TRBV7-2 and TRBJ1-2; 7 positions match TRBD1. Germline CDR1 SGHTA, CDR2 FQGNSA. This CDR3 region has 14 residues. Trimming at V came to 5 bases and at J to 5 bases, leaving 8 bases not matched to a gene. CDR3 nucleotide sequence: TGTGCCAGCAGCACGAAGACAGGGCGTTATGGCTACACCTTC. This codes for CASSTKTGRYGYTF.

CDR3 in DNA: TGTGCCAGCAGCTTAACAGGGGCTGGCACAGATACGCAGTATTTT. Residues: CASSLTGAGTDTQYF. This rearrangement joins TRBV11-2 to TRBJ2-3, with 7 bases that match TRBD1. CDR1 is SGHAT and CDR2 is FQNNGV in the germline V gene. With V trimmed by 2 bases and J by 1 base, 3 bases remained unmatched. CDR3 length equals 15 residues. The complete variable domain, with remaining parts taken from reference TRBV11-2 and TRBJ2-3, reads EAGVAQSPRYKIIEKRQSVAFWCNPISGHATLYWYQQILGQGPKLLIQFQNNGVVDDSQLPKDRFSAERLKGVDSTLKIQPAKLEDSAVYLCASSLTGAGTDTQYFGPGTRLTVL.

Here the CDR3 reads CASSPRAGSETQYF. Written as DNA, the CDR3 is TGTGCCAGTAGTCCACGTGCGGGGTCGGAGACCCAGTACTTC. The rearrangement links TRBV19 to TRBJ2-5; perhaps TRBD2 as D (6 bases). Trimming left V 5 bases short and J 5 bases short, with 15 bases between. This CDR3 comprises 14 residues. Germline CDR1 is LNHDA and CDR2 is SQIVND (reference sequence).

J is TRBJ2-7 and V is TRBV30, with 8 nucleotides matching TRBD2. V lost 4 bases, J lost 2 bases, and 7 bases stayed unmatched. CDR1 and CDR2 from the germline V gene are GTSNPN and SVGIG (reference sequence). The CDR3 covers 14 residues. The CDR3 DNA reads TGTGCCTGGATGGGGCAGCGGGGGCCCTACGAGCAGTACTTC. This translates into CAWMGQRGPYEQYF.